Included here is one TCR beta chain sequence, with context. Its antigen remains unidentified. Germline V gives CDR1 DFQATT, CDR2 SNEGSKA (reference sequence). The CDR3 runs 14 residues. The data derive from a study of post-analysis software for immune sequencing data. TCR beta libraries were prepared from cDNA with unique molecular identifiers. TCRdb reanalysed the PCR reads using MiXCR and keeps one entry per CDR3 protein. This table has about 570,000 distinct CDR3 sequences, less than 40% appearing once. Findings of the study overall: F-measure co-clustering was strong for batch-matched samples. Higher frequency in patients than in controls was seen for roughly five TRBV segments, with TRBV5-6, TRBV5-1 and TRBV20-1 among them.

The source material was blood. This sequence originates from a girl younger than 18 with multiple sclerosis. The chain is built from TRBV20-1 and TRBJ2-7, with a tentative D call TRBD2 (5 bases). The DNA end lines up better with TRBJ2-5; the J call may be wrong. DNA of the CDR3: TGCAGTGCTAGAGTAGCGACCGACCAAGAGACCCAGTACTTC. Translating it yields CSARVATDQETQYF.